This TCR beta chain emerged from a study of graft-versus-host responses after intestinal transplantation. General study findings and limits: Some patients had graft-donor T cell macrochimerism. In their allografts, the ratios of graft-versus-host to host-versus-graft T cell clones were high.

The CDR3 spans 15 residues. The V end was cut by 5 bases, the J end by 1 base, with 12 bases between. The germline V gene has CDR1 SEHNR and CDR2 FQNEAQ (reference sequence). Only in-frame clones appear in the TCRdb table, and some are missing; sequencing was by immunoSEQ multiplex PCR. The sample holds tens of thousands of clones, around 90% seen once. In the case of this clone: The target antigen is unknown.

The chain carries TRBV7-9 and TRBJ1-5; the D gene is possibly TRBD1 (6 bases). The receptor's source is a human donor who was the organ donor for an intestinal transplant. This specimen was unstimulated CD8+ T cells sorted from spleen or lymph node cells, taken before transplant. The CDR3 here is CASSSAGESNQPQHF. As DNA, the CDR3 is TGTGCCAGCAGCAGTGCAGGGGAGAGCAATCAGCCCCAGCATTTT.